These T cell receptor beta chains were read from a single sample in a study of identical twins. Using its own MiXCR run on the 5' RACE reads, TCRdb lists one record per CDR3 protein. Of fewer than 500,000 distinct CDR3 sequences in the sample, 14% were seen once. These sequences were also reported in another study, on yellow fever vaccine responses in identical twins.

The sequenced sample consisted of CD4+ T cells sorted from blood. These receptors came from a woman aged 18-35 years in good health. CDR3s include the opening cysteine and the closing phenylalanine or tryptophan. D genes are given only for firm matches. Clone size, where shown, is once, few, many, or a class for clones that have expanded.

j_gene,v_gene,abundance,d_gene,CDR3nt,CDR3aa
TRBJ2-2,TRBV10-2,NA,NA,TGCGCCAGCACCTGGACCGGGGAGCTGTTTTTT,CASTWTGELFF
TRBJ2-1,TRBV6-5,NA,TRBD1,TGTGCCAGCACTAGGACAGGGGACTGGTTCTTC,CASTRTGDWFF
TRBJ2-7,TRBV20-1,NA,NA,TGCAGTGCTAATCGAGACAGTTTCTCCTACGAGCAGTACTTC,CSANRDSFSYEQYF
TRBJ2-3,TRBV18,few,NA,TGTGCAGGGTCAAGGGGAGATACGCAGTATTTT,CAGSRGDTQYF
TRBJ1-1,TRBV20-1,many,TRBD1,TGCAGTGCTAGAGATCGGGACAGGGGGCAGAGAACTGAAGCTTTCTTT,CSARDRDRGQRTEAFF
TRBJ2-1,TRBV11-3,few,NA,TGTGCCAGCAGCTCCTCCTATACTGAGCAGTTCTTC,CASSSSYTEQFF
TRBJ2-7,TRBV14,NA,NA,TGTGCCAGCAGCCAGGGGACTCACAGCTCCTACGAGCAGTACTTC,CASSQGTHSSYEQYF
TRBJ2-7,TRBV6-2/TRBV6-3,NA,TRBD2,TGTGCCAGCAGTCCCCTAGCGGGCGTGAGCTCCTACGAGCAGTACTTC,CASSPLAGVSSYEQYF
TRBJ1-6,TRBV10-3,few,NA,TGTGCTCATCAGGGCACCTATAATTCACCCCTCCACTTT,CAHQGTYNSPLHF
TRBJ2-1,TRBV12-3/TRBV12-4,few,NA,TGTGCCAGCAGTTTACTCCAGGGAATGGCTGAGAGTGAGCAGTTCTTC,CASSLLQGMAESEQFF
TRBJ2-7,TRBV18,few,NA,TGTGCCAGCTCACCCGAGACTAGGTTCGAGCAGTACTTC,CASSPETRFEQYF